A selection of T cell receptor beta chains follows, all from one sample in a study of blood T cell repertoires in COVID-19. Generated by immunoSEQ multiplex PCR, the TCRdb table keeps only in-frame clones and is missing some. The profile shows around 130,000 clones, more than 75% of them singletons. The source material was peripheral blood. All receptors come from a woman aged 45-65 years with acute or convalescent COVID-19. Each CDR3 is given with its conserved first and last residue. The order of the fields is V gene, J gene, clone size, D gene, CDR3 protein, CDR3 DNA. The D gene is left open where the match is weak. Clone size is shown for a subset of rows, as once, few, many or a class of expanded clone.

V gene: TRBV6-5; J gene: TRBJ2-2; clone size: -; D gene: TRBD1; CDR3 protein: CASNPTGGAGELFF; CDR3 DNA: TGTGCCAGCAACCCGACAGGGGGAGCCGGGGAGCTGTTTTTT
V gene: TRBV7-2; J gene: TRBJ2-7; clone size: -; D gene: -; CDR3 protein: CASSPPPTRPVEQYF; CDR3 DNA: TGTGCCAGCAGCCCTCCACCCACTAGACCGGTAGAGCAGTACTTC
V gene: TRBV10-3; J gene: TRBJ1-3; clone size: -; D gene: -; CDR3 protein: CAMTSGRSGNTIYF; CDR3 DNA: TGTGCCATGACTTCTGGGAGGTCTGGAAACACCATATATTTT
V gene: TRBV19; J gene: TRBJ2-7; clone size: -; D gene: -; CDR3 protein: CASSIVVGAAEQYF; CDR3 DNA: TGTGCCAGTAGTATAGTGGTGGGGGCCGCCGAGCAGTACTTC
V gene: TRBV7-8; J gene: TRBJ1-1; clone size: -; D gene: -; CDR3 protein: CASSLPAGAKPTNEAFF; CDR3 DNA: TGTGCCAGCAGCTTACCCGCAGGGGCTAAGCCCACTAATGAAGCTTTCTTT
V gene: TRBV11-2; J gene: TRBJ2-5; clone size: -; D gene: TRBD2; CDR3 protein: CASSLTSGRETQYF; CDR3 DNA: TGTGCCAGCAGCCTTACTAGCGGGAGAGAGACCCAGTACTTC
V gene: TRBV9; J gene: TRBJ1-2; clone size: once; D gene: -; CDR3 protein: CASSVTTGGGYTF; CDR3 DNA: TGTGCCAGCAGCGTTACCACGGGGGGTGGCTACACCTTC
V gene: TRBV10-3; J gene: TRBJ1-6; clone size: -; D gene: TRBD1; CDR3 protein: CASQGDTNSPLHF; CDR3 DNA: TGTGCCTCACAGGGGGACACGAATTCACCCCTCCACTTT
V gene: TRBV18; J gene: TRBJ2-2; clone size: -; D gene: TRBD2; CDR3 protein: CASSFSGAHTGELFF; CDR3 DNA: TGTGCCAGCTCATTTAGCGGGGCCCACACCGGGGAGCTGTTTTTT
V gene: TRBV5-5; J gene: TRBJ1-1; clone size: -; D gene: -; CDR3 protein: CASSAAYRDNTEAFF; CDR3 DNA: TGTGCCAGCAGCGCGGCGTACAGGGATAACACTGAAGCTTTCTTT
V gene: TRBV4-3; J gene: TRBJ2-1; clone size: -; D gene: -; CDR3 protein: CASSEGGRAYNEQFF; CDR3 DNA: TGCGCCAGCAGCGAAGGGGGGCGGGCCTACAATGAGCAGTTCTTC
V gene: TRBV18; J gene: TRBJ2-3; clone size: few; D gene: TRBD1; CDR3 protein: CASSPRRDRGTDTQYF; CDR3 DNA: TGTGCCAGCTCACCACGTCGGGACAGGGGCACAGATACGCAGTATTTT
V gene: TRBV19; J gene: TRBJ2-7; clone size: -; D gene: TRBD1; CDR3 protein: CASSDRDRAYEQYF; CDR3 DNA: TGTGCCAGTAGTGACCGGGACAGAGCATACGAGCAGTACTTC
V gene: TRBV10-2; J gene: TRBJ2-2; clone size: -; D gene: -; CDR3 protein: CASSRQNTGELFF; CDR3 DNA: TGCGCCAGCAGCCGACAGAACACCGGGGAGCTGTTTTTT
V gene: TRBV6-2/TRBV6-3; J gene: TRBJ2-3; clone size: -; D gene: TRBD2; CDR3 protein: CASSYFPWGGDTQYF; CDR3 DNA: TGTGCCAGCAGTTACTTCCCTTGGGGGGGGGATACGCAGTATTTT
V gene: TRBV12-3/TRBV12-4; J gene: TRBJ2-1; clone size: -; D gene: TRBD2; CDR3 protein: CASSFWTSNEQFF; CDR3 DNA: TGTGCCAGCAGTTTTTGGACTAGCAATGAGCAGTTCTTC
V gene: TRBV21-1; J gene: TRBJ1-2; clone size: -; D gene: -; CDR3 protein: CASTRAGRGPAGYTF; CDR3 DNA: TGTGCCAGCACCAGGGCCGGCCGAGGCCCAGCGGGCTACACCTTC
V gene: TRBV2; J gene: TRBJ2-5; clone size: -; D gene: TRBD1; CDR3 protein: CASSRDRAGEKTQYF; CDR3 DNA: TGTGCCAGCAGTAGGGACAGGGCTGGTGAAAAGACCCAGTACTTC
V gene: TRBV7-2; J gene: TRBJ2-3; clone size: -; D gene: -; CDR3 protein: CASSSGVAEVGTDTQYF; CDR3 DNA: TGTGCCAGCAGCTCGGGGGTAGCGGAGGTCGGCACAGATACGCAGTATTTT
V gene: TRBV15; J gene: TRBJ2-7; clone size: -; D gene: -; CDR3 protein: CATSRDLAGLSSYEQYF; CDR3 DNA: TGTGCCACCAGCAGAGATCTGGCAGGGTTAAGCTCCTACGAGCAGTACTTC
V gene: TRBV6-2/TRBV6-3; J gene: TRBJ1-1; clone size: -; D gene: -; CDR3 protein: CASSYPQLNTEAFF; CDR3 DNA: TGTGCCAGCAGTTACCCACAGTTGAACACTGAAGCTTTCTTT
V gene: TRBV2; J gene: TRBJ1-5; clone size: -; D gene: -; CDR3 protein: CASRADSYSNQPQHF; CDR3 DNA: TGTGCCAGCAGAGCCGACAGCTATAGCAATCAGCCCCAGCATTTT
V gene: TRBV5-1; J gene: TRBJ2-7; clone size: -; D gene: -; CDR3 protein: CASSSRGGYEQYF; CDR3 DNA: TGCGCCAGCAGCTCTCGGGGAGGTTACGAGCAGTACTTC
V gene: TRBV7-7; J gene: TRBJ2-1; clone size: -; D gene: -; CDR3 protein: CASSLTPAGFRDEQFF; CDR3 DNA: TGTGCCAGCAGCTTAACACCCGCGGGCTTTCGGGATGAGCAGTTCTTC
V gene: TRBV12-5; J gene: TRBJ1-1; clone size: -; D gene: -; CDR3 protein: CASGLSADMNTEAFF; CDR3 DNA: TGTGCTAGTGGTTTGTCTGCAGATATGAACACTGAAGCTTTCTTT
V gene: TRBV19; J gene: TRBJ1-1; clone size: -; D gene: -; CDR3 protein: CASSIDPTGRDTEAFF; CDR3 DNA: TGTGCCAGTAGTATAGATCCTACGGGGAGGGACACTGAAGCTTTCTTT
V gene: TRBV9; J gene: TRBJ2-7; clone size: -; D gene: -; CDR3 protein: CASSLDPSRNLYEQYF; CDR3 DNA: TGTGCCAGCAGCCTTGACCCTAGCAGGAATCTCTACGAGCAGTACTTC
V gene: TRBV5-1; J gene: TRBJ2-7; clone size: -; D gene: -; CDR3 protein: CASSLAGQTYEQYF; CDR3 DNA: TGCGCCAGCAGCTTGGCCGGACAGACCTACGAGCAGTACTTC
V gene: TRBV5-5; J gene: TRBJ1-6; clone size: -; D gene: TRBD1; CDR3 protein: CASSSQQGVGNSPLHF; CDR3 DNA: TGTGCCAGCAGCTCTCAACAGGGGGTGGGTAATTCACCCCTCCACTTT
V gene: TRBV30; J gene: TRBJ1-5; clone size: -; D gene: TRBD1; CDR3 protein: CAWEKGQGAAPQHF; CDR3 DNA: TGTGCCTGGGAGAAGGGACAGGGGGCCGCGCCCCAGCATTTT
V gene: TRBV6-2/TRBV6-3; J gene: TRBJ2-5; clone size: -; D gene: -; CDR3 protein: CASSYPQETQYF; CDR3 DNA: TGTGCCAGCAGTTACCCGCAAGAGACCCAGTACTTC
V gene: TRBV9; J gene: TRBJ2-1; clone size: once; D gene: TRBD2; CDR3 protein: CASSPRTSGYSYNEQFF; CDR3 DNA: TGTGCCAGCAGCCCCCGGACTAGCGGGTACTCCTACAATGAGCAGTTCTTC
V gene: TRBV7-7; J gene: TRBJ1-5; clone size: -; D gene: TRBD1; CDR3 protein: CASSLVGTGSNQPQHF; CDR3 DNA: TGTGCCAGCAGCTTAGTGGGGACAGGGAGCAATCAGCCCCAGCATTTT
V gene: TRBV10-2; J gene: TRBJ1-1; clone size: -; D gene: TRBD1; CDR3 protein: CASRGTGTGIYEAFF; CDR3 DNA: TGCGCCAGCAGGGGGACCGGGACAGGGATCTATGAAGCTTTCTTT
V gene: TRBV5-4; J gene: TRBJ2-1; clone size: -; D gene: TRBD1; CDR3 protein: CASSQGTEGEQFF; CDR3 DNA: TGTGCCAGCAGCCAAGGGACAGAGGGTGAGCAGTTCTTC
V gene: TRBV4-1; J gene: TRBJ2-4; clone size: -; D gene: TRBD2; CDR3 protein: CASSQGPRGSGGPWNIQYF; CDR3 DNA: TGCGCCAGCAGCCAAGGCCCCCGCGGTAGCGGGGGCCCCTGGAACATTCAGTACTTC
V gene: TRBV6-2/TRBV6-3; J gene: TRBJ1-4; clone size: -; D gene: -; CDR3 protein: CASSYWQVSKEEKLFF; CDR3 DNA: TGTGCCAGCAGTTACTGGCAGGTGTCTAAGGAAGAAAAACTGTTTTTT
V gene: TRBV11-2; J gene: TRBJ1-1; clone size: -; D gene: -; CDR3 protein: CASSLQGNTEAFF; CDR3 DNA: TGTGCCAGCAGCTTACAGGGGAACACTGAAGCTTTCTTT
V gene: TRBV15; J gene: TRBJ2-1; clone size: -; D gene: TRBD2; CDR3 protein: CATSLTSGGAHEQFF; CDR3 DNA: TGTGCCACCAGCCTTACTAGCGGGGGGGCCCATGAGCAGTTCTTC
V gene: TRBV7-8; J gene: TRBJ1-5; clone size: once; D gene: -; CDR3 protein: CASSLEIIAGGPPQHF; CDR3 DNA: TGTGCCAGCAGCTTAGAGATTATAGCGGGGGGTCCGCCCCAGCATTTT
V gene: TRBV5-1; J gene: TRBJ1-2; clone size: few; D gene: TRBD1; CDR3 protein: CASSASGTGRYGYTF; CDR3 DNA: TGCGCCAGCAGCGCCTCCGGGACAGGGCGCTATGGCTACACCTTC
V gene: TRBV19; J gene: TRBJ1-5; clone size: -; D gene: -; CDR3 protein: CASTPVGQNSNQPQHF; CDR3 DNA: TGTGCCAGTACCCCGGTTGGGCAGAATAGCAATCAGCCCCAGCATTTT
V gene: TRBV4-2; J gene: TRBJ2-7; clone size: -; D gene: TRBD1; CDR3 protein: CASSQAPSRDRDSYEQYF; CDR3 DNA: TGTGCCAGCAGCCAAGCCCCCTCTAGGGACAGGGACTCCTACGAGCAGTACTTC
V gene: TRBV5-1; J gene: TRBJ1-6; clone size: -; D gene: TRBD1; CDR3 protein: CASSFDRDDSPLHF; CDR3 DNA: TGCGCCAGCAGCTTCGACAGGGACGACTCACCCCTCCACTTT
V gene: TRBV3-1/TRBV3-2; J gene: TRBJ2-3; clone size: -; D gene: TRBD1; CDR3 protein: CASSRADRADTQYF; CDR3 DNA: TGTGCCAGCAGCCGCGCAGACAGGGCAGATACGCAGTATTTT
V gene: TRBV7-6; J gene: TRBJ1-1; clone size: -; D gene: -; CDR3 protein: CASSLGPGGWSGGTEAFF; CDR3 DNA: TGTGCCAGCAGCTTAGGTCCGGGGGGGTGGAGTGGTGGAACTGAAGCTTTCTTT
V gene: TRBV30; J gene: TRBJ1-5; clone size: -; D gene: -; CDR3 protein: CAWSALTDAQPQHF; CDR3 DNA: TGTGCCTGGAGTGCCTTGACTGACGCTCAGCCCCAGCATTTT
V gene: TRBV5-4; J gene: TRBJ1-1; clone size: once; D gene: TRBD1; CDR3 protein: CASSTRTGGGLNTEAFF; CDR3 DNA: TGTGCCAGCAGCACCAGGACAGGGGGCGGGTTAAACACTGAAGCTTTCTTT
V gene: TRBV7-6; J gene: TRBJ1-1; clone size: -; D gene: TRBD1; CDR3 protein: CASSLARTGSLEAFF; CDR3 DNA: TGTGCCAGCAGCTTAGCTCGGACAGGGTCTCTTGAAGCTTTCTTT
V gene: TRBV10-3; J gene: TRBJ1-2; clone size: -; D gene: -; CDR3 protein: CAIRGAEGSDYGYTF; CDR3 DNA: TGTGCCATCAGGGGCGCGGAGGGTAGTGACTATGGCTACACCTTC
V gene: TRBV9; J gene: TRBJ2-7; clone size: -; D gene: -; CDR3 protein: CASSVALGDEQYF; CDR3 DNA: TGTGCCAGCAGCGTAGCGCTAGGGGACGAGCAGTACTTC
V gene: TRBV11-3; J gene: TRBJ2-1; clone size: -; D gene: TRBD2; CDR3 protein: CASSLTSGLNEQFF; CDR3 DNA: TGTGCCAGCAGCTTAACTAGCGGGCTCAATGAGCAGTTCTTC
V gene: TRBV24-1; J gene: TRBJ2-5; clone size: -; D gene: TRBD1; CDR3 protein: CATSEQGETQYF; CDR3 DNA: TGTGCCACCAGTGAACAGGGGGAGACCCAGTACTTC
V gene: TRBV10-3; J gene: TRBJ1-6; clone size: -; D gene: TRBD1; CDR3 protein: CAISDRGTGANSPLHF; CDR3 DNA: TGTGCCATCAGTGACCGAGGGACAGGGGCCAATTCACCCCTCCACTTT
V gene: TRBV15; J gene: TRBJ1-1; clone size: -; D gene: -; CDR3 protein: CATSKNTGQDAFF; CDR3 DNA: TGTGCCACCAGCAAAAACACCGGCCAGGATGCTTTCTTT
V gene: TRBV21-1; J gene: TRBJ2-7; clone size: -; D gene: -; CDR3 protein: CAGKGRGVYEQYF; CDR3 DNA: TGTGCCGGAAAGGGGAGGGGAGTCTACGAGCAGTACTTC
V gene: TRBV3-1/TRBV3-2; J gene: TRBJ2-1; clone size: -; D gene: TRBD2; CDR3 protein: CASSQDGSGGAGKREQFF; CDR3 DNA: TGTGCCAGCAGCCAAGATGGTTCCGGGGGGGCGGGTAAGCGGGAGCAGTTCTTC